Shown below are 10 T cell receptor beta chains from a single sample sequenced in a study of blood T cell repertoires in COVID-19. The repertoire was sequenced with immunoSEQ multiplex PCR; TCRdb's copy has only in-frame clones and lacks some. The table has hundreds of thousands of clones, 85% to 90% seen once. The specimen sequenced was PBMCs or T cells enriched from blood (not recorded which). Receptors were obtained from a man aged 45-65 years who had been exposed to COVID-19.

The rearrangement uses TRBV11-2 and TRBJ2-3; 7 nucleotides match TRBD2. Trimming removed 2 bases from V and 0 bases from J; junction bases left unmatched: 5. Germline V gene sequence: CDR1 SGHAT, CDR2 FQNNGV. This CDR3 comprises 16 residues. Written as DNA, the CDR3 is TGTGCCAGCAGCTTAACGGCTAGCGGTAGCACAGATACGCAGTATTTT. It specifies CASSLTASGSTDTQYF. Supplemented by reference TRBV11-2 and TRBJ2-3, the full variable domain reads EAGVAQSPRYKIIEKRQSVAFWCNPISGHATLYWYQQILGQGPKLLIQFQNNGVVDDSQLPKDRFSAERLKGVDSTLKIQPAKLEDSAVYLCASSLTASGSTDTQYFGPGTRLTVL.

The genes are TRBV2 and TRBJ1-5, with D perhaps TRBD1 (6 bases). V shed 6 bases and J shed 3 bases, with 12 bases lying between them. CDR1 is SNHLY, CDR2 FYNNEI, per germline. The length of the CDR3 is 14 residues. The CDR3 sequence: CASRYRVDNQPQHF. CDR3 bases: TGTGCCAGCAGATACAGGGTAGACAATCAGCCCCAGCATTTT.

V usage is TRBV9 and J usage is TRBJ2-3; D is perhaps TRBD2 (7 bases). Germline V gene lookup returns CDR1 SGDLS and CDR2 YYNGEE. Trimming stripped 3 bases from V and 6 bases from J, with 14 bases between. The CDR3 has 14 amino acids. In DNA, the CDR3 is TGTGCCAGCAGCGAGAGAGGGGGGGTGGATACGCAGTATTTT. It translates to CASSERGGVDTQYF. Supplemented by reference TRBV9 and TRBJ2-3, the full variable domain reads DSGVTQTPKHLITATGQRVTLRCSPRSGDLSVYWYQQSLDQGLQFLIQYYNGEERAKGNILERFSAQQFPDLHSELNLSSLELGDSALYFCASSERGGVDTQYFGPGTRLTVL.

The J gene is TRBJ2-5, the V gene TRBV7-9; perhaps TRBD1 as D (6 bases). Between the trimmed V and J ends, which lost 6 bases and 2 bases, there was a span of 13 bases. The CDR3 is 14 amino acids. Per germline, CDR1 SEHNR and CDR2 FQNEAQ (reference sequence). The CDR3 region is CASRPTGMQETQYF. The CDR3, as DNA: TGTGCCAGCAGACCAACAGGGATGCAAGAGACCCAGTACTTC.

The rearrangement links TRBV4-1 to TRBJ2-1, with no clear D. CDR1 is MGHRA and CDR2 is YSYEKL in the germline V gene. This CDR3 has 13 amino acids. Trimming shortened V by 0 bases and J by 3 bases, and 3 bases separated the two germline ends. The CDR3 loop reads CASSQDYYNEQFF. The CDR3 coding sequence is TGCGCCAGCAGCCAAGACTACTACAATGAGCAGTTCTTC.

This chain joins TRBV3-1 (or the pseudogene TRBV3-2) and TRBJ1-3; D is ambiguous. The ends were cut back, 0 bases at V and 4 bases at J, with 10 bases in the middle. CDR1 and CDR2 from the germline V gene are LGHDT and YNNKEL (reference sequence). This CDR3 is built from 15 residues. The CDR3 sequence is CASSQDSGVGNTIYF. CDR3 nucleotide sequence: TGTGCCAGCAGCCAAGACTCCGGGGTGGGAAACACCATATATTTT.

The V gene is TRBV5-1, the J gene TRBJ2-7; 7 nucleotides align to TRBD1. The CDR3 is 14 residues long. V lost 0 bases, J lost 6 bases, and 6 bases stayed unmatched. CDR1 is SGHRS and CDR2 is YFSETQ in the germline V gene. The CDR3 region is CASSLGQGVREQYF. The CDR3 DNA reads as TGCGCCAGCAGCTTGGGGCAGGGGGTTCGCGAGCAGTACTTC. Complete variable domain (other parts from reference TRBV5-1 and TRBJ2-7): KAGVTQTPRYLIKTRGQQVTLSCSPISGHRSVSWYQQTPGQGLQFLFEYFSETQRNKGNFPGRFSGRQFSNSRSEMNVSTLELGDSALYLCASSLGQGVREQYFGPGTRLTVT.

This clone was counted a single time. V usage is TRBV10-3 and J usage is TRBJ2-2; the D gene is possibly TRBD1 (6 bases). V lost 4 bases and J lost 0, with 12 bases in between. CDR3 length: 16 residues. Germline loops: CDR1 ENHRY, CDR2 SYGVKD. CDR3 region: CAISVVRGANTGELFF. The CDR3 nucleotides are TGTGCCATCAGTGTCGTCAGGGGCGCGAACACCGGGGAGCTGTTTTTT.

V is TRBV27 and J is TRBJ2-5; D is possibly TRBD1 (5 bases). There are 16 residues in the CDR3. Looked up from germline, CDR1 is MNHEY and CDR2 is SMNVEV (reference sequence). V was cut by 0 bases and J by 5 bases, with 16 bases left in between. Here the CDR3 DNA reads TGTGCCAGCAGTTTATCGTTCCAAAGGGGCGGTGAGACCCAGTACTTC. It translates to CASSLSFQRGGETQYF.

The chain has TRBV2 and TRBJ1-5; perhaps TRBD1 as D (5 bases). The CDR3 has 15 residues. V lost 6 bases and J 2 bases, leaving 14 bases between the germline ends. The germline V gene has CDR1 SNHLY and CDR2 FYNNEI. CDR3 bases: TGTGCCAGCAGGGTGACAGCGGGAGGCAATCAGCCCCAGCATTTT. Its translation: CASRVTAGGNQPQHF.